Listed below are T cell receptor beta chains from one sample, sequenced in a study of control samples from healthy donors and cancer patients. This table comes from immunoSEQ multiplex PCR, and its TCRdb copy is limited to in-frame clones, with some not included. The repertoire consists of almost 90,000 clones, with approximately 86% occurring once and the leading ten covering 20% to 25%. The sample was blood. The receptors were sampled from a young man in good health. Both conserved end residues are part of each CDR3. The order of the fields is V gene, clone size, D gene, J gene, CDR3 protein, CDR3 DNA. The D gene is left open where the match is weak. The listing skips clone size in some rows; elsewhere it reads once, few, many or a size class.

v_call: TRBV27
clone_size: -
d_call: -
j_call: TRBJ1-2
cdr3_aa: CASSRSRPVYGYTF
cdr3_nt: TGTGCCAGCAGTCGTAGCCGTCCGGTGTATGGCTACACCTTC

v_call: TRBV11-2
clone_size: -
d_call: TRBD1
j_call: TRBJ2-3
cdr3_aa: CASSFLRTGSSTDTQYF
cdr3_nt: TGTGCCAGCAGCTTCCTCCGGACAGGGTCGAGCACAGATACGCAGTATTTT

v_call: TRBV5-1
clone_size: once
d_call: TRBD1
j_call: TRBJ1-1
cdr3_aa: CASRTGGLNTEAFF
cdr3_nt: TGCGCCAGCAGAACAGGGGGACTGAACACTGAAGCTTTCTTT

v_call: TRBV4-1
clone_size: few
d_call: -
j_call: TRBJ2-3
cdr3_aa: CASSTPGTDTQYF
cdr3_nt: TGCGCCAGCAGTACCCCCGGCACAGATACGCAGTATTTT

v_call: TRBV2
clone_size: once
d_call: -
j_call: TRBJ2-3
cdr3_aa: CASSRADSPYTDTQYF
cdr3_nt: TGTGCCAGCAGCCGAGCAGACAGTCCGTACACAGATACGCAGTATTTT

v_call: TRBV2
clone_size: -
d_call: TRBD1
j_call: TRBJ1-5
cdr3_aa: CASSGDRAKPQHF
cdr3_nt: TGTGCCAGCAGCGGCGACAGGGCGAAGCCCCAGCATTTT

v_call: TRBV27
clone_size: few
d_call: -
j_call: TRBJ2-7
cdr3_aa: CASSLSGGRSYEQYF
cdr3_nt: TGTGCCAGCAGTTTATCGGGGGGTAGGTCCTACGAGCAGTACTTC

v_call: TRBV5-1
clone_size: -
d_call: TRBD1
j_call: TRBJ2-5
cdr3_aa: CASSLGQGARQETQYF
cdr3_nt: TGCGCCAGCAGCTTGGGACAGGGGGCTAGACAAGAGACCCAGTACTTC

v_call: TRBV7-9
clone_size: few
d_call: -
j_call: TRBJ1-2
cdr3_aa: CASSRFEGEAYGYTF
cdr3_nt: TGTGCCAGCAGCCGTTTCGAGGGGGAGGCCTATGGCTACACCTTC

v_call: TRBV9
clone_size: -
d_call: -
j_call: TRBJ2-6
cdr3_aa: CASSVDTFSGANVLTF
cdr3_nt: TGTGCCAGCAGCGTGGACACGTTCTCTGGGGCCAACGTCCTGACTTTC

v_call: TRBV27
clone_size: -
d_call: -
j_call: TRBJ2-1
cdr3_aa: CASSPNWNEQFF
cdr3_nt: TGTGCCAGCAGTCCCAATTGGAATGAGCAGTTCTTC

v_call: TRBV20-1
clone_size: -
d_call: -
j_call: TRBJ2-3
cdr3_aa: CSARDQDTQYF
cdr3_nt: TGCAGTGCTAGAGACCAGGATACGCAGTATTTT

v_call: TRBV5-6
clone_size: -
d_call: -
j_call: TRBJ2-1
cdr3_aa: CASTAGYNEQFF
cdr3_nt: TGTGCCAGCACTGCCGGTTACAATGAGCAGTTCTTC

v_call: TRBV28
clone_size: once
d_call: -
j_call: TRBJ1-2
cdr3_aa: CASSYFYGYTF
cdr3_nt: TGTGCCAGCAGTTATTTCTATGGCTACACCTTC

v_call: TRBV6-5
clone_size: -
d_call: -
j_call: TRBJ1-4
cdr3_aa: CASSRGGAEGEKLFF
cdr3_nt: TGTGCCAGCAGTCGTGGGGGCGCGGAAGGTGAAAAACTGTTTTTT

v_call: TRBV20-1
clone_size: -
d_call: TRBD2
j_call: TRBJ2-3
cdr3_aa: CSASIPSGTTDTQYF
cdr3_nt: TGCAGTGCTAGTATACCTAGCGGAACCACAGATACGCAGTATTTT

v_call: TRBV5-6
clone_size: -
d_call: -
j_call: TRBJ1-1
cdr3_aa: CASRIQGGRGRAFF
cdr3_nt: TGTGCCAGCAGGATACAAGGGGGTCGAGGACGGGCTTTCTTT

v_call: TRBV20-1
clone_size: -
d_call: -
j_call: TRBJ1-2
cdr3_aa: CSSGTYYGYTF
cdr3_nt: TGCAGTTCCGGGACATACTATGGCTACACCTTC

v_call: TRBV11-2
clone_size: few
d_call: -
j_call: TRBJ1-3
cdr3_aa: CASSFGISGNTIYF
cdr3_nt: TGTGCCAGCAGCTTCGGGATCTCTGGAAACACCATATATTTT

v_call: TRBV30
clone_size: once
d_call: TRBD1
j_call: TRBJ1-1
cdr3_aa: CASGQGAMTEAFF
cdr3_nt: TGTGCCTCAGGACAGGGGGCCATGACTGAAGCTTTCTTT

v_call: TRBV27
clone_size: -
d_call: -
j_call: TRBJ1-1
cdr3_aa: CASSAEDTEAFF
cdr3_nt: TGTGCCAGCAGTGCTGAAGACACTGAAGCTTTCTTT

v_call: TRBV6-6
clone_size: -
d_call: -
j_call: TRBJ1-2
cdr3_aa: CASSSRQDNYGYTF
cdr3_nt: TGTGCCAGCAGTTCCCGACAGGACAACTATGGCTACACCTTC

v_call: TRBV28
clone_size: -
d_call: -
j_call: TRBJ1-1
cdr3_aa: CASSPPRVNTEAFF
cdr3_nt: TGTGCCAGCAGTCCCCCCCGGGTTAACACTGAAGCTTTCTTT

v_call: TRBV24-1
clone_size: -
d_call: -
j_call: TRBJ2-3
cdr3_aa: CATSDFEQGLDTQYF
cdr3_nt: TGTGCCACCAGTGATTTTGAACAGGGACTAGATACGCAGTATTTT

v_call: TRBV7-9
clone_size: -
d_call: -
j_call: TRBJ2-5
cdr3_aa: CASSSVAAKTQETQYF
cdr3_nt: TGTGCCAGCAGCTCGGTGGCGGCTAAAACCCAAGAGACCCAGTACTTC

v_call: TRBV12-5
clone_size: -
d_call: TRBD1
j_call: TRBJ1-1
cdr3_aa: CASGLVGTGGNTEAFF
cdr3_nt: TGTGCTAGTGGTTTGGTAGGGACAGGAGGGAACACTGAAGCTTTCTTT

v_call: TRBV5-6
clone_size: -
d_call: TRBD1
j_call: TRBJ1-5
cdr3_aa: CASSLGTGGNQPQHF
cdr3_nt: TGTGCCAGCAGCTTGGGGACAGGAGGCAATCAGCCCCAGCATTTT

v_call: TRBV9
clone_size: -
d_call: -
j_call: TRBJ2-3
cdr3_aa: CASSPPYTQYF
cdr3_nt: TGTGCCAGCAGCCCCCCGTATACGCAGTATTTT

v_call: TRBV3-1/TRBV3-2
clone_size: -
d_call: -
j_call: TRBJ1-5
cdr3_aa: CASSQDLPTGNQPQHF
cdr3_nt: TGTGCCAGCAGCCAAGATCTACCGACCGGGAATCAGCCCCAGCATTTT

v_call: TRBV3-1/TRBV3-2
clone_size: -
d_call: -
j_call: TRBJ2-7
cdr3_aa: CASSQERGRGTYEQYF
cdr3_nt: TGTGCCAGCAGCCAAGAAAGGGGGAGAGGGACCTACGAGCAGTACTTC

v_call: TRBV9
clone_size: -
d_call: -
j_call: TRBJ1-3
cdr3_aa: CASSVAGPSSGNTIYF
cdr3_nt: TGTGCCAGCAGCGTAGCCGGACCGAGCTCTGGAAACACCATATATTTT

v_call: TRBV7-9
clone_size: -
d_call: -
j_call: TRBJ2-5
cdr3_aa: CASSLRAEQETQYF
cdr3_nt: TGTGCCAGCAGCTTACGGGCGGAGCAAGAGACCCAGTACTTC

v_call: TRBV2
clone_size: once
d_call: -
j_call: TRBJ2-5
cdr3_aa: CASTRDSPGGTQYF
cdr3_nt: TGTGCCAGCACCCGGGACTCTCCCGGTGGGACCCAGTACTTC

v_call: TRBV12-3/TRBV12-4
clone_size: once
d_call: TRBD1
j_call: TRBJ2-5
cdr3_aa: CASSRGQGETQYF
cdr3_nt: TGTGCCAGCAGCCGAGGACAGGGTGAGACCCAGTACTTC

v_call: TRBV5-6
clone_size: -
d_call: -
j_call: TRBJ1-1
cdr3_aa: CASRKGGQQNTEAFF
cdr3_nt: TGTGCCAGCAGAAAGGGGGGCCAGCAGAACACTGAAGCTTTCTTT

v_call: TRBV7-3
clone_size: -
d_call: -
j_call: TRBJ1-1
cdr3_aa: CASSLSSWDTEAFF
cdr3_nt: TGTGCCAGCAGCTTATCTTCGTGGGACACTGAAGCTTTCTTT

v_call: TRBV29-1
clone_size: -
d_call: TRBD2
j_call: TRBJ2-2
cdr3_aa: CSASGLAGLNLGLFF
cdr3_nt: TGCAGCGCCTCGGGACTAGCGGGGCTTAATCTCGGGCTGTTTTTT

v_call: TRBV7-9
clone_size: -
d_call: -
j_call: TRBJ1-4
cdr3_aa: CASSLARGFNEKLFF
cdr3_nt: TGTGCCAGCAGCTTAGCGCGGGGATTTAATGAAAAACTGTTTTTT

v_call: TRBV6-5
clone_size: -
d_call: -
j_call: TRBJ1-1
cdr3_aa: CASSYYLNTEAFF
cdr3_nt: TGTGCCAGCAGTTACTACTTGAACACTGAAGCTTTCTTT

v_call: TRBV6-5
clone_size: -
d_call: -
j_call: TRBJ1-4
cdr3_aa: CASDGVGPREKLFF
cdr3_nt: TGTGCCAGTGATGGGGTGGGGCCAAGAGAAAAACTGTTTTTT

v_call: TRBV24-1
clone_size: -
d_call: -
j_call: TRBJ1-1
cdr3_aa: CATSASDRDGTEAFF
cdr3_nt: TGTGCCACCAGTGCCTCCGACCGCGACGGCACTGAAGCTTTCTTT

v_call: TRBV27
clone_size: -
d_call: -
j_call: TRBJ2-3
cdr3_aa: CASSLLHTDTQYF
cdr3_nt: TGTGCCAGCAGTTTATTGCACACAGATACGCAGTATTTT

v_call: TRBV30
clone_size: -
d_call: TRBD1
j_call: TRBJ1-1
cdr3_aa: CAWSVGQGRPFEAFF
cdr3_nt: TGTGCCTGGAGTGTAGGACAGGGTAGGCCTTTTGAAGCTTTCTTT

v_call: TRBV2
clone_size: -
d_call: -
j_call: TRBJ2-2
cdr3_aa: CASSPRRGHSNTGELFF
cdr3_nt: TGTGCCAGCAGTCCCAGACGGGGGCATTCTAACACCGGGGAGCTGTTTTTT

v_call: TRBV3-1/TRBV3-2
clone_size: -
d_call: TRBD2
j_call: TRBJ2-5
cdr3_aa: CASSQGLAGNQETQYF
cdr3_nt: TGTGCCAGCAGCCAAGGGCTAGCGGGGAACCAAGAGACCCAGTACTTC

v_call: TRBV19
clone_size: -
d_call: -
j_call: TRBJ2-5
cdr3_aa: CATEVGETQYF
cdr3_nt: TGTGCCACTGAGGTGGGGGAGACCCAGTACTTC

v_call: TRBV14
clone_size: -
d_call: TRBD1
j_call: TRBJ1-2
cdr3_aa: CASRATGGAYGYTF
cdr3_nt: TGTGCCAGCAGGGCTACAGGGGGCGCCTATGGCTACACCTTC

v_call: TRBV10-3
clone_size: -
d_call: -
j_call: TRBJ2-3
cdr3_aa: CAISESAWDTQYF
cdr3_nt: TGTGCCATCAGTGAGTCAGCTTGGGATACGCAGTATTTT

v_call: TRBV7-2
clone_size: few
d_call: -
j_call: TRBJ1-1
cdr3_aa: CASSPSNRNTEAFF
cdr3_nt: TGTGCCAGCAGCCCCTCCAACCGCAACACTGAAGCTTTCTTT

v_call: TRBV9
clone_size: -
d_call: TRBD2
j_call: TRBJ2-3
cdr3_aa: CASSARGSGGLTDTQYF
cdr3_nt: TGTGCCAGCAGCGCCCGAGGGAGCGGGGGACTCACAGATACGCAGTATTTT

v_call: TRBV4-1
clone_size: -
d_call: -
j_call: TRBJ1-1
cdr3_aa: CASSQDRVNTEAFF
cdr3_nt: TGCGCCAGCAGCCAAGACAGGGTGAACACTGAAGCTTTCTTT

v_call: TRBV3-1/TRBV3-2
clone_size: -
d_call: -
j_call: TRBJ1-5
cdr3_aa: CASSQEGGGQPQHF
cdr3_nt: TGTGCCAGCAGCCAGGAGGGGGGGGGACAGCCCCAGCATTTT

v_call: TRBV25-1
clone_size: -
d_call: -
j_call: TRBJ1-5
cdr3_aa: CASSEGDSGARNQPQHF
cdr3_nt: TGTGCCAGCAGTGAAGGTGATTCAGGGGCCCGCAATCAGCCCCAGCATTTT

v_call: TRBV4-2
clone_size: -
d_call: TRBD1
j_call: TRBJ1-1
cdr3_aa: CASSQDTGVNTEAFF
cdr3_nt: TGTGCCAGCAGCCAAGATACAGGGGTGAACACTGAAGCTTTCTTT